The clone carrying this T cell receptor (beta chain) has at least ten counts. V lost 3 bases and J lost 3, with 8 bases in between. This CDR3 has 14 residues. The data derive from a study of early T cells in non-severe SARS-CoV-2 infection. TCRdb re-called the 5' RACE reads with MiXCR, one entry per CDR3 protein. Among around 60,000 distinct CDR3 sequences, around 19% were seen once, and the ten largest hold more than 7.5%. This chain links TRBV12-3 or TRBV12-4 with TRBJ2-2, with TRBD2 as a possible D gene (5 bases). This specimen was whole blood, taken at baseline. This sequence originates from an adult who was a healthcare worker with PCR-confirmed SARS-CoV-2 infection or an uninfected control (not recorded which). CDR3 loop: CASSLRADTGELFF. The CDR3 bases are TGTGCCAGCAGTTTGAGGGCCGACACCGGGGAGCTGTTTTTT.